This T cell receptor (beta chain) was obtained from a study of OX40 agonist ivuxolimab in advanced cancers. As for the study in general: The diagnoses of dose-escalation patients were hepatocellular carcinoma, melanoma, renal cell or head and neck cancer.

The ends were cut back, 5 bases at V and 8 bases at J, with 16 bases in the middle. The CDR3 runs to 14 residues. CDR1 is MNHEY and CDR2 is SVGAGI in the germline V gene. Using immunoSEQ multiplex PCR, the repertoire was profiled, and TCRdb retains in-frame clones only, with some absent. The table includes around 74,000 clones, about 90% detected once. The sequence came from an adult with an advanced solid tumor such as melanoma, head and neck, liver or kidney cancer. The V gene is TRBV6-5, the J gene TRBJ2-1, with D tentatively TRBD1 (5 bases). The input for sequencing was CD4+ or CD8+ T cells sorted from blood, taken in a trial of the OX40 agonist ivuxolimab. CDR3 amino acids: CASSQGNNIDEQFF. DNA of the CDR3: TGTGCCAGCAGTCAGGGTAATAATATCGATGAGCAGTTCTTC.